This TCR beta chain was identified in a study of metastatic and nonmetastatic thyroid tumors. For the study at large: Repertoire comparison spanned blood and tumor or nodule tissue of malignant and benign thyroid patients.

Original handling: Building a distant-metastasis classifier for papillary thyroid cancer drew on CDR3 differences across clinicopathological groups. Through MiXCR, TCRdb re-clonotyped the PCR reads. In this record, the V and J calls reflect TCRdb's handling and not the investigators' own analysis. This table has some 39,000 clones, about 16% appearing once. Deletions cut 5 bases from V and 2 bases from J, with 14 bases between. CDR1 MDHEN and CDR2 SYDVKM come from the germline V gene. The CDR3 consists of 15 residues. This clone was counted ten times or more. Other DNA variants within this sample encode the same CDR3. Thyroid surgery had not been preceded by any treatment in any patient.

This TCR derives from a female donor with papillary thyroid cancer or a benign thyroid nodule (not recorded which). Some clones in this sample may be carry-over from other donors' samples. The chain joins TRBV28 to TRBJ2-3; D unresolved. The source material was blood. CDR3 nucleotides: TGTGCCAGCAGTCCTCCTTCGGGCCTCACAGATACGCAGTATTTT. Translating gives CASSPPSGLTDTQYF.